One sample yielded the 28 T cell receptor beta chains listed below, sequenced in a study of blood T cells in healthy people across ages. The use of a sample-barcoded 5' primer and a J-beta primer mix characterized a second PCR of roughly 6 to 11 cycles. TCRdb ran MiXCR on the 5' RACE reads and lists one entry per CDR3 protein. The sample holds about a million distinct CDR3 sequences; around 46% are singletons and the top ten take around 15%. Sequenced: blood. The receptors shown here come from a young man in good health.

The V gene is TRBV11-1, the J gene TRBJ2-1; the D gene could be TRBD1 or TRBD2 (5 bases each). The length of the CDR3 is 15 residues. CDR1 SGHAT and CDR2 FQDESV come from the germline V gene (reference sequence). With 5 bases removed from V and 2 bases from J, the gap between germline ends came to 13 bases. The CDR3 sequence is CASSPPGSTYNEQFF. CDR3 bases: TGTGCCAGCAGCCCCCCAGGGAGCACCTACAATGAGCAGTTCTTC.

The V gene is TRBV4-3, the J gene TRBJ1-6; weak D call: TRBD1 (6 bases). Per the germline V gene, CDR1 is LGHNA and CDR2 is YSLEER. Trimming stripped 4 bases from V and 12 bases from J, with 13 bases between. This CDR3 has 13 residues. CDR3 region: CASSLGPGEPLHF. As DNA, the CDR3 is TGCGCCAGCAGCCTCGGCCCAGGGGAACCCCTCCACTTT.

This chain uses TRBV6-1 with TRBJ1-1; 9 nucleotides agree with TRBD1. V was clipped by 7 bases and J by 5 bases; unmatched bases: 14. CDR1 is MNHNS, CDR2 SASEGT, per germline. The CDR3 loop spans 16 amino acids. CDR3 protein: CASKVGQGALRTEAFF. In nucleotides, the CDR3 is TGTGCCAGCAAAGTGGGACAGGGCGCTCTTCGGACTGAAGCTTTCTTT.

In its sample, this clonotype was seen many times. This rearrangement joins TRBV7-8 to TRBJ2-5; 10 bases match TRBD2. J lost 4 bases, V lost 5 bases, and 4 bases had no gene match. Per the germline V gene, CDR1 is SGHVS and CDR2 is FQNEAQ. CDR3 length equals 14 residues. The chain's CDR3 is CASSPSGGRETQYF. The CDR3 nucleotides read TGTGCCAGCAGCCCTAGCGGGGGAAGAGAGACCCAGTACTTC.

The chain employs TRBV7-2 and TRBJ1-2; D perhaps matches TRBD1 (5 bases). The CDR3 covers 15 residues. Germline lookup yields CDR1 SGHTA and CDR2 FQGNSA. Trimming removed 5 bases at V and 4 bases at J, with 17 bases between. The DNA of the CDR3 is TGTGCCAGCAGCCTAGGGGCAGGGACCCTCTATGGCTACACCTTC. As protein: CASSLGAGTLYGYTF.

This chain's CDR3 is CSAPDRASGANVLTF. The CDR3, as DNA: TGCAGTGCCCCGGACAGGGCCTCTGGGGCCAACGTCCTGACTTTC. The V and J genes are TRBV20-1 and TRBJ2-6, with 8 bases matching TRBD1. CDR3 length equals 15 residues. CDR1 is DFQATT and CDR2 is SNEGSKA in the germline V gene (reference sequence). V shed 6 bases, J shed 0 bases, and the junction held 4 bases outside the gene matches.

The chain uses TRBV27 and TRBJ1-4, with D maybe TRBD1 (6 bases). Trimming removed 6 bases at V and 9 bases at J, with 23 bases between. Germline V gene lookup returns CDR1 MNHEY and CDR2 SMNVEV (reference sequence). CDR3 length: 16 residues. The CDR3 coding sequence is TGTGCCAGCAGCCGAGGGGGGACCGGGGGTCCCAAAAAACTGTTTTTT. It translates to CASSRGGTGGPKKLFF. Variable domain in full (rest from reference TRBV27 and TRBJ1-4): EAQVTQNPRYLITVTGKKLTVTCSQNMNHEYMSWYRQDPGLGLRQIYYSMNVEVTDKGDVPEGYKVSRKEKRNFPLILESPSPNQTSLYFCASSRGGTGGPKKLFFGSGTQLSVL.

This clonotype has ten or more counts. The V and J genes are TRBV20-1 and TRBJ1-2; TRBD1 agrees at 8 bases. Losses at the gene ends were 6 bases for V and 4 bases for J; bases not matched to a gene: 10. There are 14 residues in the CDR3. The germline V gene encodes CDR1 DFQATT and CDR2 SNEGSKA (reference sequence). CDR3 bases: TGCAGTGCCGGGCAGGGGGCGCGAGGCTATGGCTACACCTTC. Amino acid sequence: CSAGQGARGYGYTF.

The chain links TRBV4-1 to TRBJ2-1, with D perhaps matching TRBD1 (6 bases). V was trimmed by 0 bases and J by 10 bases, leaving 16 bases between them. Germline V gene data show CDR1 as MGHRA and CDR2 as YSYEKL. CDR3 size: 15 residues. CDR3 region: CASSQEMAGAREQFF. The CDR3 region has the DNA TGCGCCAGCAGCCAAGAAATGGCAGGGGCCCGGGAGCAGTTCTTC.

The rearrangement joins TRBV4-1 to TRBJ1-4, with a tentative D call TRBD1 (6 bases). Per germline, CDR1 MGHRA and CDR2 YSYEKL. This CDR3 contains 15 residues. V was pared by 0 bases and J by 6 bases, with 11 bases between. CDR3 in DNA: TGCGCCAGCAGCCAAGAAGGTCAGGGGTATGAAAAACTGTTTTTT. It encodes CASSQEGQGYEKLFF.

This clonotype was seen more than once but under ten times. This sequence joins TRBV10-3 and TRBJ2-3; D remains ambiguous. The germline CDR1 and CDR2 sequences are ENHRY and SYGVKD. Trimming removed 3 bases from V and 7 bases from J, with 11 bases in between. The CDR3 consists of 13 residues. The CDR3 reads CAISDVEENTQYF. The DNA for the CDR3 is TGTGCCATCAGTGACGTTGAGGAGAATACGCAGTATTTT.

The rearrangement links TRBV20-1 to TRBJ2-7, with 7 bases that match TRBD2. The J call may be in error: the DNA end matches TRBJ2-5 better. The CDR3 sequence is 15 residues long. CDR1 and CDR2 from the germline V gene are DFQATT and SNEGSKA (reference sequence). CDR3 sequence (DNA): TGCAGTGCTAGAGAGGGCAGCGGGGAGGGAGTGACCCAGTACTTC. Residues: CSAREGSGEGVTQYF.

As for this clonotype: One end of the junction fails to match germline, which may point to a read error. This chain uses TRBV9 with TRBJ2-1; unclear D gene. CDR1 is SGDLS and CDR2 is YYNGEE in the germline V gene. The CDR3 spans 14 residues. The CDR3 loop reads CVSSVDLPHNKQFF. CDR3 sequence (DNA): TGTGTCAGCAGCGTAGATCTACCACACAATAAGCAGTTCTTC.

A few counts support this clonotype. The genes are TRBV7-9 and TRBJ2-7; D uncertain. Germline V CDR1 and CDR2: SEHNR, FQNEAQ (reference sequence). With 4 bases removed from V and 1 base from J, the gap between germline ends came to 8 bases. The CDR3 spans 13 residues. In DNA form, the CDR3 reads TGTGCCAGCAGCTGCTCGAATTCCTACGAGCAGTACTTC. This translates into CASSCSNSYEQYF.

In DNA form, the CDR3 reads TGTGCCATCAGTGAGTCGACTAGCGGGGGAGAGACCCAGTACTTC. Translated: CAISESTSGGETQYF. The genes are TRBV10-3 and TRBJ2-5; 12 bases are a match to TRBD2. Trimming at V came to 0 bases and at J to 4 bases, leaving 0 bases not matched to a gene. CDR3 size: 15 residues. The germline gives CDR1 ENHRY, CDR2 SYGVKD.

This clonotype was counted between two and nine times. The chain carries TRBV6-1 and TRBJ2-3, with D possibly matching TRBD2 (5 bases). The germline V and J ends were trimmed by 6 bases and 0 bases, with 19 bases remaining between them. The CDR3 covers 17 residues. Germline V gene data show CDR1 as MNHNS and CDR2 as SASEGT. CDR3 protein: CASRARIDYGSTDTQYF. The CDR3 DNA reads as TGTGCCAGCAGGGCGAGGATCGACTACGGGAGCACAGATACGCAGTATTTT.

This clonotype was seen a few times. The genes are TRBV7-2 and TRBJ2-3; D possibly corresponds to TRBD2 (6 bases). V lost 2 bases and J 2 bases, leaving 17 bases between the germline ends. The CDR3 spans 17 residues. In germline, CDR1 is SGHTA, CDR2 FQGNSA. CDR3: CASSLRSGAGPTDTQYF. The CDR3 bases are TGTGCCAGCAGCTTAAGGTCCGGGGCGGGGCCCACAGATACGCAGTATTTT.

This clonotype has just a few counts. This chain links TRBV5-1 with TRBJ2-3; no clear D. Trimming took 1 base from V and 2 from J, leaving 8 bases between them. Germline V gene lookup returns CDR1 SGHRS and CDR2 YFSETQ. The CDR3 runs 14 residues. In nucleotides, the CDR3 is TGCGCCAGCAGCTTGCTTGCCAACACAGATACGCAGTATTTT. It is translated as CASSLLANTDTQYF.

The rearrangement joins TRBV7-9 to TRBJ2-2; TRBD1 is a possible D gene (5 bases). Trimming shortened V by 8 bases and J by 0 bases, and 7 bases separated the two germline ends. CDR3 length: 13 amino acids. Germline values: CDR1 SEHNR, CDR2 FQNEAQ (reference sequence). The CDR3 sequence: CASRQSNTGELFF. CDR3 DNA sequence: TGTGCCAGCCGACAGTCGAACACCGGGGAGCTGTTTTTT.

The chain uses TRBV10-3 and TRBJ2-7, with D tentatively TRBD1 (5 bases). V dropped 6 bases and J dropped 0 bases, with 12 bases sitting between them. The CDR3 sequence is 14 residues long. Germline CDR1 reads ENHRY; CDR2 reads SYGVKD. CDR3 DNA sequence: TGTGCCATCAGGGCCCAGGGATCCTCCTACGAGCAGTACTTC. This sequence encodes CAIRAQGSSYEQYF.

The rearrangement uses TRBV7-9 and TRBJ2-3; a possible D gene is TRBD1 (6 bases). The V end was cut by 0 bases, the J end by 5 bases, with 9 bases between. Germline V gene sequence: CDR1 SEHNR, CDR2 FQNEAQ (reference sequence). This CDR3 contains 14 residues. CDR3 sequence: CASSLAGAEDTQYF. The CDR3 nucleotides read TGTGCCAGCAGCTTAGCGGGGGCGGAAGATACGCAGTATTTT.

CDR3 loop: CASSQKKEASSYEQYF. DNA for the CDR3: TGCGCCAGCAGCCAAAAAAAAGAGGCGAGCTCCTACGAGCAGTACTTC. The chain links TRBV4-3 to TRBJ2-7, with unresolved D. Germline V gene lookup returns CDR1 LGHNA and CDR2 YSLEER. V lost 2 bases to trimming and J lost 0 bases, with 14 bases between them. This CDR3 contains 16 residues.

This clonotype was counted a single time. CDR3 amino acids: CASSGRDRVKAEAFF. CDR3 DNA sequence: TGTGCCAGCAGCGGCCGGGACAGGGTCAAGGCTGAAGCTTTCTTT. This rearrangement joins TRBV7-9 to TRBJ1-1; 9 bases are shared with TRBD1. This CDR3 has 15 residues. Germline CDR1 is SEHNR and CDR2 is FQNEAQ (reference sequence). With 5 bases clipped from V and 6 bases from J, the junction kept 10 bases outside the gene matches.

The CDR3 loop is CASSAQFRGQSPQFF. The CDR3 DNA reads as TGTGCCAGCAGCGCCCAGTTCCGGGGCCAGAGCCCTCAGTTCTTC. The V call is TRBV9, the J call TRBJ2-1; either TRBD1 or TRBD2 may supply D (5 bases each). The CDR3 runs to 15 residues. Germline V lookup: CDR1 SGDLS, CDR2 YYNGEE. Trimming took off 3 bases at V and 13 bases at J, with 23 bases between the two ends.

The rearrangement links TRBV12-3 or TRBV12-4 to TRBJ1-5, with D maybe TRBD1 (6 bases). The CDR3 has 14 residues. V lost 6 bases and J lost 7, with 16 bases in between. As DNA, the CDR3 is TGTGCCAGCAGCCTAAGCGCAGGGGAGCAGCCCCAGCATTTT. As protein: CASSLSAGEQPQHF.

The CDR3 region is CASSEYQGYEQYF. The CDR3 DNA reads TGTGCCAGCAGTGAGTATCAGGGCTACGAGCAGTACTTC. V and J are TRBV6-1 and TRBJ2-7; D perhaps matches TRBD1 (5 bases). Germline CDR1 MNHNS, CDR2 SASEGT. V was pared by 3 bases and J by 3 bases, with 9 bases between. The CDR3 consists of 13 residues.

This chain connects TRBV29-1 to TRBJ2-1; D possibly corresponds to TRBD2 (5 bases). The CDR3 extends over 12 amino acids. Deletions cut 5 bases from V and 13 bases from J, with 18 bases between. The V gene's germline CDR1 is SQVTM and CDR2 ANQGSEA. The CDR3 DNA sequence: TGCAGCGTTCGAACGAGGGAATTTGTACAGTTCTTC. It codes for CSVRTREFVQFF.

Ten or more counts support this clonotype. This sequence joins TRBV29-1 and TRBJ2-7, with TRBD2 identical over 7 bases. The CDR3 covers 13 residues. V trimming: 4 bases; J trimming: 3 bases; junction bases outside the gene matches: 6. Germline CDR1 is SQVTM and CDR2 is ANQGSEA. CDR3 sequence: CSVAGGGIYEQYF. Written as DNA, the CDR3 is TGCAGCGTTGCGGGGGGAGGGATCTACGAGCAGTACTTC.